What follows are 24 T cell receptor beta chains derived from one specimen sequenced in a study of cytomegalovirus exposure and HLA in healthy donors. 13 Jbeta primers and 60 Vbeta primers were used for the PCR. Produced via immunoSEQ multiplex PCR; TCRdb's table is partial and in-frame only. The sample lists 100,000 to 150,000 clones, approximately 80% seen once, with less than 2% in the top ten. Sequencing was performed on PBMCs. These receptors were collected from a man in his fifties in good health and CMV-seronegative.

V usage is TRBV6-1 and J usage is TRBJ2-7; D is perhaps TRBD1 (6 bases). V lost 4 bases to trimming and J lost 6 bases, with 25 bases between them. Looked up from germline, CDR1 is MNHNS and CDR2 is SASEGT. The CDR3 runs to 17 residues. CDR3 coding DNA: TGTGCCAGCAGTGCTCCACTGACAGGCGTGGCGACTGGCGAGCAGTACGTC. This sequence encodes CASSAPLTGVATGEQYV.

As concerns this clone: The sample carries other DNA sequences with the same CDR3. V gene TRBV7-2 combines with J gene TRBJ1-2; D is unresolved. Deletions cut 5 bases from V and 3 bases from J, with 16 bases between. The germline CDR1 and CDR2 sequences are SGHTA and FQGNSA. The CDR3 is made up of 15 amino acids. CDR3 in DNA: TGTGCCAGCAGCCTAGGGAGGGCGCGAGACTATGGCTACACCTTC. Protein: CASSLGRARDYGYTF.

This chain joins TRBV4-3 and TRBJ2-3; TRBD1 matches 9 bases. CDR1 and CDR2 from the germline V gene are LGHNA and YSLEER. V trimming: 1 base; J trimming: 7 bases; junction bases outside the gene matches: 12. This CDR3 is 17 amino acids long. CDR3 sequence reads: CASSQVMGQGALNTQYF. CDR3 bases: TGCGCCAGCAGCCAAGTCATGGGACAGGGCGCCCTCAATACGCAGTATTTT.

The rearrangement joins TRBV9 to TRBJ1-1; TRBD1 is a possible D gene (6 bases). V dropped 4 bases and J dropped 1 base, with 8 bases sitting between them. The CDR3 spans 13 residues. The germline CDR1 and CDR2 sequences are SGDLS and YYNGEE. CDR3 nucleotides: TGTGCCAGCAGCCTGACAGGGAACACTGAAGCTTTCTTT. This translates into CASSLTGNTEAFF.

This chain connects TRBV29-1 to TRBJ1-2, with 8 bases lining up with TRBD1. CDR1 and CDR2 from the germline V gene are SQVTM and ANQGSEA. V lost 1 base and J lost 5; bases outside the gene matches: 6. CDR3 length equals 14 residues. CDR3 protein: CSVEVRQGSYGYTF. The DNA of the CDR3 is TGCAGCGTTGAAGTCCGACAGGGGTCGTATGGCTACACCTTC.

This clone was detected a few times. This CDR3 reads CASSKNRNSNQPQHF. The CDR3 bases are TGTGCCAGCAGCAAAAACAGGAATAGCAATCAGCCCCAGCATTTT. The chain recombines TRBV9 with TRBJ1-5; maybe TRBD1 (5 bases). Germline V gives CDR1 SGDLS, CDR2 YYNGEE. The V end lost 4 bases, the J end lost 0 bases, and 11 bases lay between the germline ends. The CDR3 is 15 amino acids.

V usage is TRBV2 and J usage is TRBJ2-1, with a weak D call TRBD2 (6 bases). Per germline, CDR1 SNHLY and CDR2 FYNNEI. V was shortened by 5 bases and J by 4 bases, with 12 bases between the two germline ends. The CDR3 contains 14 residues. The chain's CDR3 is CASSPGLTYNEQFF. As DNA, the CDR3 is TGTGCCAGCAGTCCGGGACTGACATACAATGAGCAGTTCTTC.

CDR3 DNA sequence: TGTGCCAGTAGTATTAATTCAGTCAATGAGCAGTTCTTC. This translates into CASSINSVNEQFF. The J gene is TRBJ2-1, the V gene TRBV19; D unresolved. The CDR3 is made up of 13 amino acids. The V gene lost 3 bases and the J gene lost 6 bases, with 9 bases spanning the gap. Germline V lookup: CDR1 LNHDA, CDR2 SQIVND (reference sequence).

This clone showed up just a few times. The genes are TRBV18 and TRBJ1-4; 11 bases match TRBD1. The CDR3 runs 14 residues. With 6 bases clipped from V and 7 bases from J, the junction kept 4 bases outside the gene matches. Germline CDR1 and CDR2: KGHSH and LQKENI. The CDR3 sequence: CASSPGQGGEKLFF. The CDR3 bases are TGTGCCAGCTCGCCGGGACAGGGGGGTGAAAAACTGTTTTTT.

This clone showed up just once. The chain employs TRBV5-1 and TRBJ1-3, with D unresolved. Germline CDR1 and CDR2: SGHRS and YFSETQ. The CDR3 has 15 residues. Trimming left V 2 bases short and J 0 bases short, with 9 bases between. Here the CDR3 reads CASSLDGSSGNTIYF. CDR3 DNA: TGCGCCAGCAGCTTAGACGGGAGCTCTGGAAACACCATATATTTT.

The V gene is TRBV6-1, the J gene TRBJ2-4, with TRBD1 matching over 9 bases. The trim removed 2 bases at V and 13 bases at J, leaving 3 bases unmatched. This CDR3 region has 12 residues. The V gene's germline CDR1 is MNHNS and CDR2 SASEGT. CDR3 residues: CASSEQQGAQYF. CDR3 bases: TGTGCCAGCAGTGAACAACAGGGGGCGCAGTACTTC.

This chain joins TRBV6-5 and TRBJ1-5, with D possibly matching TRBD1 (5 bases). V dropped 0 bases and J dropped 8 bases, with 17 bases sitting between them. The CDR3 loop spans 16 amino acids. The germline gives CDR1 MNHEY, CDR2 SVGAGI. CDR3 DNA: TGTGCCAGCAGTTACTCGGGTCAGGGTTCGGGGGAGCCCCAGCATTTT. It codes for CASSYSGQGSGEPQHF.

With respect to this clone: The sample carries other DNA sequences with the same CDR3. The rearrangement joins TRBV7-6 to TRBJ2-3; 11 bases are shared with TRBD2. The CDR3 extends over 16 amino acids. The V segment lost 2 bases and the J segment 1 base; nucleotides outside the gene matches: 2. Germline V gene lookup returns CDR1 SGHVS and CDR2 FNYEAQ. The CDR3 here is CASSLPTSGGTDTQYF. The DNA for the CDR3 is TGTGCCAGCAGCTTACCGACTAGCGGGGGCACAGATACGCAGTATTTT.

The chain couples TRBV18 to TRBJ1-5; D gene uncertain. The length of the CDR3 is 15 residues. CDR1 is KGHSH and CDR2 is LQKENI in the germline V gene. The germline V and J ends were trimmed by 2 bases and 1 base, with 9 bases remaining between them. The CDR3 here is CASSPEGTSNQPQHF. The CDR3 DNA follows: TGTGCCAGCTCACCAGAGGGAACAAGCAATCAGCCCCAGCATTTT.

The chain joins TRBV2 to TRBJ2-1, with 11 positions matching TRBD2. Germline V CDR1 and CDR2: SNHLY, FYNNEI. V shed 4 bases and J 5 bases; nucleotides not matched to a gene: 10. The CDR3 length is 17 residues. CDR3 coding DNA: TGTGCCAGCAGTGGCGGATTGGGACTAGCGGCCGACAATGAGCAGTTCTTC. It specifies CASSGGLGLAADNEQFF.

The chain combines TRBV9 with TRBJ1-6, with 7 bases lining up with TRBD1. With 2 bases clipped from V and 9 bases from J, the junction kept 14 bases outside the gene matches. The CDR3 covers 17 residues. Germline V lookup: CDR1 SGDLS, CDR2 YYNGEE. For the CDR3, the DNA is TGTGCCAGCAGCGTGTCCCGTGGGACAGTACCGGGTTCACCCCTCCACTTT. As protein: CASSVSRGTVPGSPLHF.

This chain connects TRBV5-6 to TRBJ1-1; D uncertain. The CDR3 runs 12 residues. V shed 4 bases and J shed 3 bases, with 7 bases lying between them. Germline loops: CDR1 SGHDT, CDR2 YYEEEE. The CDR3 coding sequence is TGTGCCAGCAGCCGCGAATACACTGAAGCTTTCTTT. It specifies CASSREYTEAFF.

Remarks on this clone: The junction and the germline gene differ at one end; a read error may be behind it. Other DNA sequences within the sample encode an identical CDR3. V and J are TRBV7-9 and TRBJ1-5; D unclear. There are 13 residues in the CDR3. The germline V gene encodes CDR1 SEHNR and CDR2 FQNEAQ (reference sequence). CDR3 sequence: CASSLSRDQPQHF. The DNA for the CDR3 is TGTGCCAGCAGCTTATCCCGGGATCAGCCTCAGCATTTT.

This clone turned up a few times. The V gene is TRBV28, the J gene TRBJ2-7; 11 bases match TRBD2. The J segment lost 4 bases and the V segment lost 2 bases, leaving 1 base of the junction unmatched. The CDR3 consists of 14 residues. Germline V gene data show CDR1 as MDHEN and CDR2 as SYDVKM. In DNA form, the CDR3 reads TGTGCCAGCAGTTTAGGGACTAGCGGTTACGAGCAGTACGTC. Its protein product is CASSLGTSGYEQYV.

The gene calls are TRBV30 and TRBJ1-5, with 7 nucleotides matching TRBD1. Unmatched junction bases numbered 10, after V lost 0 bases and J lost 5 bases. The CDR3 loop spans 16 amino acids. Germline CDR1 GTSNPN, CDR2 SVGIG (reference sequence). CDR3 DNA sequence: TGTGCCTGGAGTGTACTCGTACAGGGGATCGATCAGCCCCAGCATTTT. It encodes CAWSVLVQGIDQPQHF.

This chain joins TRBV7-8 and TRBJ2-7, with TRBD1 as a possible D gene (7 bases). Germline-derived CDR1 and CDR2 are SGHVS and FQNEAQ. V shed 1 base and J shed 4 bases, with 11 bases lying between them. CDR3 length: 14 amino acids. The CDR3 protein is CASSLGAGGYEQYV. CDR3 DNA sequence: TGTGCCAGCAGCTTAGGAGCAGGGGGGTACGAGCAGTACGTC.

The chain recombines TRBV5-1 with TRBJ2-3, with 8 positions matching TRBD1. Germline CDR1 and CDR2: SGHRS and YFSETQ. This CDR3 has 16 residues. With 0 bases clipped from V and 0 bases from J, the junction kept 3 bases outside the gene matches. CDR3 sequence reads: CASSLGGQGSTDTQYF. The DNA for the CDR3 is TGCGCCAGCAGCTTGGGCGGACAGGGAAGCACAGATACGCAGTATTTT.

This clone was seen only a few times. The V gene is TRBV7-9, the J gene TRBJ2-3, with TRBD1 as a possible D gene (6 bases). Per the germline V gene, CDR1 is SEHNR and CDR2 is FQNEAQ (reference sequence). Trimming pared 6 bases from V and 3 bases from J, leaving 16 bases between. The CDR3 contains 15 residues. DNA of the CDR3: TGTGCCAGCAGGTCCTACAGGGAAGGGACAGATACGCAGTATTTT. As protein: CASRSYREGTDTQYF.

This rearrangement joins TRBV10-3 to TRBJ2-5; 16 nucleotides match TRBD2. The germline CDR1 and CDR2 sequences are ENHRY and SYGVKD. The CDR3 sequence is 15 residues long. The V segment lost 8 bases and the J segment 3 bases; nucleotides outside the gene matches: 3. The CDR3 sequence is CAIGGTSGGEETQYF. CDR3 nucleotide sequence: TGTGCCATCGGGGGGACTAGCGGGGGGGAAGAGACCCAGTACTTC.